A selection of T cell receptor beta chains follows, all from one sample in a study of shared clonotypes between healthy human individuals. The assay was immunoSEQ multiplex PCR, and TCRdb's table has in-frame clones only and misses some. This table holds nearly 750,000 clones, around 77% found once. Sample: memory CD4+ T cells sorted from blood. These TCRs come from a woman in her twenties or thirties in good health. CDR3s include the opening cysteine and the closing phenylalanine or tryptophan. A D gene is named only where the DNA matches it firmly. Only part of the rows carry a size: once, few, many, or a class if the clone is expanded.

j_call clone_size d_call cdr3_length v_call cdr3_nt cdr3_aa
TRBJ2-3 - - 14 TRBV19 TGTGCCAGTAGTATACGTAAGGATTTCGATACGCAGTATTTT CASSIRKDFDTQYF
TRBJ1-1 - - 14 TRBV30 TGTGCCTGGAGTGTATATCGGGGTACCACTGAAGCTTTCTTT CAWSVYRGTTEAFF
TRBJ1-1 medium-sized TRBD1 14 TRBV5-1 TGCGCCAGCAGCACAGAGACAGGGGTCACTGAAGCTTTCTTT CASSTETGVTEAFF
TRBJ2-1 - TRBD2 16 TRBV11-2 TGTGCCAGCAGCTCACTGGGGGCTAGCGGGACTACCGGACAGTTCTTC CASSSLGASGTTGQFF
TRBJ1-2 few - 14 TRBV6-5 TGTGCCAGCAGTCCGGACGGATTTAACTATGGCTACACCTTC CASSPDGFNYGYTF
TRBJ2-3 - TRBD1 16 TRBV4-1 TGCGCCAGCAGCCAAGATCCCAGGGGGAGCACAGATACGCAGTATTTT CASSQDPRGSTDTQYF
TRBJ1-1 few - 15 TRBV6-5 TGTGCCAGCAGTCCCTTAGTTAACTTTAACACTGAAGCTTTCTTT CASSPLVNFNTEAFF
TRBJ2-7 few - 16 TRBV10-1 TGCGCCAGCAGTGAGGGGAGTCCGGGACACCTCTACGAGCAGTACTTC CASSEGSPGHLYEQYF
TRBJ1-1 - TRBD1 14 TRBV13 TGTGCCAGCAGCTCCACAGGGGGCAGCACTGAAGCTTTCTTT CASSSTGGSTEAFF
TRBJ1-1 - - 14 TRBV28 TGTGCCAGCAGTTTTTTGACGGAAAACACTGAAGCTTTCTTT CASSFLTENTEAFF
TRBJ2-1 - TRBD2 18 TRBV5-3 TGTGCCAGAAGCTTGGGACTAGCGGGAGTAAGTTCCTACAATGAGCAGTTCTTC CARSLGLAGVSSYNEQFF
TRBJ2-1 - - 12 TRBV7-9 TGTGCCAGCAGCCAGTTACTAGCCGAGCGGTTCTTC CASSQLLAERFF
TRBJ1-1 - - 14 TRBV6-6 TGTGCCAGCAGGCGGGGGGATGGTGGCACTGAAGCTTTCTTT CASRRGDGGTEAFF
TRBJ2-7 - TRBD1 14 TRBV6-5 TGTGCCAGCAGTCCCGTAGGGGGCTGGAACGAGCAGTACTTC CASSPVGGWNEQYF
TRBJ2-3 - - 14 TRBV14 TGTGCCAGCAGCCTCCAGCGAGACACAGATACGCAGTATTTT CASSLQRDTDTQYF
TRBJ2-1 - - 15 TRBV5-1 TGCGCCAGCAGCTTGTTGGAAACAGTTGACAATGAGCAGTTCTTC CASSLLETVDNEQFF
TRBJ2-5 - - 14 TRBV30 TGTGCCTGGAGTGTTGGGGGGGCACCCGAGACCCAGTACTTC CAWSVGGAPETQYF
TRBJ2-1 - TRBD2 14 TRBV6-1 TGTGCCAGCCAAAGGACTAGCGAATACAATGAGCAGTTCTTC CASQRTSEYNEQFF
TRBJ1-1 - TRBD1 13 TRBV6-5 TGTGCCAGCAGCTCGACAGGGGGGACTGAAGCTTTCTTT CASSSTGGTEAFF
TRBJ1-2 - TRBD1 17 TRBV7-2 TGTGCCAGCAGCCTGTTTAGACAGGGGGCTAACTCGCGTGGCTACACCTTC CASSLFRQGANSRGYTF
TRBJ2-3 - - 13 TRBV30 TGTGCCTGCCGAGTCCAGGGGTCAGATACGCAGTATTTT CACRVQGSDTQYF
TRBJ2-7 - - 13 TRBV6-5 TGTGCCAGCAGTTACCCGCAGATCCACGAGCAGTACTTC CASSYPQIHEQYF
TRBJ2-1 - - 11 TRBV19 TGTGCCAGTATGAGGAGAGGCGAGCAGTTCTTC CASMRRGEQFF
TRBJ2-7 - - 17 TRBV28 TGTGCCAGCAGTTCCCTGGGAGACAGGCGGGGCTCCTACGAGCAGTACTTC CASSSLGDRRGSYEQYF